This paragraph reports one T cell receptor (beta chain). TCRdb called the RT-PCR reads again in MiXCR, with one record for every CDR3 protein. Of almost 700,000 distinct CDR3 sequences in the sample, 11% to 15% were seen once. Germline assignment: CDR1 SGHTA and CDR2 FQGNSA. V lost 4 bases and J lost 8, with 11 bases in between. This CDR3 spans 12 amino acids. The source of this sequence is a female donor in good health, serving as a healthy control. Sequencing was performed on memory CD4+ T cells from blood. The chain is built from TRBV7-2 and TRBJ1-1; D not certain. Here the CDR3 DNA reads TGTGCCAGCAGCTGGACCTCCTGGGAAGCTTTCTTT. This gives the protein CASSWTSWEAFF.